The clone carrying this T cell receptor (beta chain) was seen only a few times. The data were taken from a study of blood T cells in healthy people across ages. Germline loops: CDR1 MNHNY, CDR2 SVGAGI (reference sequence). This CDR3 region has 15 residues. V shed 5 bases, J shed 8 bases, and the junction held 10 bases outside the gene matches. Primed by a sample-barcoded 5' primer and a J-beta primer mix, a second PCR proceeded for about 7 to 11 cycles. TCRdb reprocessed the 5' RACE reads with MiXCR, giving one entry per CDR3 protein. The sample includes 780,000 or so distinct CDR3 sequences, roughly 25% of them seen just once. These same records also appear under a second study, on T cells of mothers and their children.

The TCR sequence derives from a boy aged 10-17 years in good health. The chain recombines TRBV6-6 with TRBJ2-5; TRBD1 matches at 11 bases. Input material: blood. As DNA, the CDR3 is TGTGCCAGCAGTCCACCGGGACAGGGGGACACAACCCAGTACTTC. Translation: CASSPPGQGDTTQYF.